The sequence of this T cell receptor (beta chain) was determined in a study of blood T cell repertoires in COVID-19. Study-level information: From the United States, Italy and Spain came samples of acute and convalescent COVID-19. Sources were T cells, B-cell-depleted T cells, or PBMCs; the material itself was cDNA or gDNA.

Original processing methods: Estimation of nucleated cell counts was performed using reference gene primer amplification. Sequenced by immunoSEQ multiplex PCR; TCRdb stores in-frame clones only, minus some. D and trimming come from the DNA, and the V and J calls and clone size come from that table. This sample has 200,000 to 250,000 clones, with approximately 83% found just once. Germline V gene data show CDR1 as SGHAT and CDR2 as FQNNGV. The CDR3 is 14 amino acids. With 2 bases removed from V and 0 bases from J, the gap between germline ends came to 7 bases. The sequenced sample was peripheral blood. The chain is built from TRBV11-2 and TRBJ1-2; D is uncertain. The receptor comes from a man older than 75 with acute or convalescent COVID-19. Here the CDR3 DNA reads TGTGCCAGCAGCTTACTGAGAACTAACTATGGCTACACCTTC. Protein: CASSLLRTNYGYTF.